This TCR beta chain stems from a study of blood T cell repertoires in COVID-19. Study as a whole: Sites across the United States, Italy and Spain contributed samples from acute and convalescent COVID-19.

TCRdb's table, derived via immunoSEQ multiplex PCR, lists solely in-frame clones and lacks some. The table records around 250,000 clones, about four fifths of them present only once. Per the germline V gene, CDR1 is LNHDA and CDR2 is SQIVND (reference sequence). Germline trimming cut 7 bases from V and 2 bases from J; bases unmatched to any gene: 7. The length of the CDR3 is 14 residues. The source is a man aged 50-60 years with active or convalescent COVID-19. The sample taken for sequencing was peripheral blood. The rearrangement uses TRBV19 and TRBJ1-2; 7 nucleotides match TRBD1. For the CDR3, the DNA is TGTGCCAGTAAGAACGGGGGACAGAACTATGGCTACACCTTC. Its protein is CASKNGGQNYGYTF.